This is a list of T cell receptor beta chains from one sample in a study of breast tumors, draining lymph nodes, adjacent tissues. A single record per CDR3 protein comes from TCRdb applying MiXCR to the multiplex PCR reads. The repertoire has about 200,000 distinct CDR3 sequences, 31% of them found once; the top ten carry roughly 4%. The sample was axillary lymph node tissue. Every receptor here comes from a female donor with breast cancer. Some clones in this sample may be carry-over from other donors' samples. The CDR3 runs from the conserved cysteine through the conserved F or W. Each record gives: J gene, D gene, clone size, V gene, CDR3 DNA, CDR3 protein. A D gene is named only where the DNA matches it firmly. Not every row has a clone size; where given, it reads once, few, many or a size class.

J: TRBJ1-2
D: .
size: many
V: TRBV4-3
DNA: TGCGCCAGCAGCCAAGGTCCTCCAGGGGCTAGAGATGGCTACACCTTC
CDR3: CASSQGPPGARDGYTF

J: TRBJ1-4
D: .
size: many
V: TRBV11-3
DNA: TGTGCCAGCAGCTTACAGGGGACTAATGAAAAACTGTTTTTT
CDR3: CASSLQGTNEKLFF

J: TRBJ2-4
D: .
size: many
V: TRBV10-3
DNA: TGTGCCATCAGTGATAGGGGGGACATTCAGTACTTC
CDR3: CAISDRGDIQYF

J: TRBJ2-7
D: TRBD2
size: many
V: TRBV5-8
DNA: TGTGCCAGCAGCTTGTGGGAGGGAACGCAGTACTTC
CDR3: CASSLWEGTQYF

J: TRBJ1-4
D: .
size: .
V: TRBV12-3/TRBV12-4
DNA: TGTGCCAGCAGTTTAAGCTCAGCTAATGAAAAACTGTTTTTT
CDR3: CASSLSSANEKLFF

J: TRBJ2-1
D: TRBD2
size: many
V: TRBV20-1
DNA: TGCAGTGCTAGAGAACTACTAGCGGGGATATACAATGAGCAGTTCTTC
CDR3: CSARELLAGIYNEQFF

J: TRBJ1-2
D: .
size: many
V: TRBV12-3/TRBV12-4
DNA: TGTGCCAGCAGTTTTGTGGGCTATGGCTACACCTTC
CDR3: CASSFVGYGYTF

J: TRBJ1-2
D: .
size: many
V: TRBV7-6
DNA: TGTGCCAGCAGCTCACTACCGCAGGGAGGGGATGGCTACCCCTTC
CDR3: CASSSLPQGGDGYPF

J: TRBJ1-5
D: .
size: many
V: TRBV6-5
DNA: TGTGCCAGCAGTTACAAGGGAATCAATCAGCCCCAGCATTTT
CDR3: CASSYKGINQPQHF

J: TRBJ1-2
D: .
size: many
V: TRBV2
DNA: TGTGCCAGCGGGGAACAGGACTATGGCTACACCTTC
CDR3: CASGEQDYGYTF

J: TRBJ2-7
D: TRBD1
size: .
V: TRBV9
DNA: TGTGCCAGCAGCGTGGGACAGGGGGCGCTTGAGCAGTACTTC
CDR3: CASSVGQGALEQYF

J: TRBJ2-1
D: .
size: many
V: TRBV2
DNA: TGTGCCAGCAGTGAAAGGGGAACTAGCTATCTAGGCTCCTACAATGAGCAGTTCTTC
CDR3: CASSERGTSYLGSYNEQFF